This T cell receptor beta chain derives from a study of cytomegalovirus exposure and HLA in healthy donors. General observations from the study: CMV antigen specificity was confirmed in vitro for a few CMV-associated chains.

V lost 5 bases and J lost 4; bases outside the gene matches: 8. Germline V lookup: CDR1 PRHDT, CDR2 FYEKMQ (reference sequence). This CDR3 is 15 amino acids long. About this clone itself: The target antigen is unknown.

The donors formed part of the roughly 120-subject validation cohort, distinct from the approximately 670-subject first cohort. Assay used: immunoSEQ multiplex PCR; TCRdb lists only in-frame clones, some missing. The sample contains about 150,000 clones, about 86% of which appear only once. The sample taken for sequencing was PBMCs. V gene TRBV13 combines with J gene TRBJ2-1; 7 bases are shared with TRBD1. The clonotype comes from a human donor in good health. The chain's CDR3 is CASSTTGKSYNEQFF. In nucleotides, the CDR3 is TGTGCCAGCAGCACGACAGGGAAGTCTTACAATGAGCAGTTCTTC.